This TCR beta chain comes out of a study of blood T cell repertoires in COVID-19. Across the study: Sample material is recorded as cDNA or gDNA derived from T cells, B-cell-depleted T cells, or PBMCs.

V lost 6 bases to trimming and J lost 6 bases, with 11 bases between them. CDR3 length: 12 amino acids. Profiled with immunoSEQ multiplex PCR; TCRdb holds only in-frame clones, not every one. Here the sample spans 300,000 to 500,000 clones, around 90% being singletons. The chain couples TRBV12-3 or TRBV12-4 to TRBJ1-1; D gene uncertain. Sequencing used PBMCs or T cells enriched from blood (not recorded which). The sequence derives from a middle-aged woman with acute COVID-19. The CDR3: CASSPVLAEAFF. Written as DNA, the CDR3 is TGTGCCAGCAGCCCAGTGCTGGCTGAAGCTTTCTTT.